This TCR beta chain was found in a study of cytomegalovirus exposure and HLA in healthy donors. The CDR3 has 16 residues. Trimming took 5 bases from V and 4 from J; bases not matched to a gene: 11. From germline, CDR1 is MRHNA and CDR2 SNTAGT. Primers for the PCR totalled 60 Vbeta and 13 Jbeta. Clones were read by immunoSEQ multiplex PCR, and TCRdb kept only the in-frame ones, dropping some. The table shows fewer than 150,000 clones, with about 64% occurring only once. Of note for this clone: No antigen is known for it.

Study conclusions and caveats: Excluded: some indistinguishable V segments such as TRBV6-2 and TRBV6-3. Accurate prediction of HLA-A and HLA-B alleles (for most subjects) was reportedly achieved from TCR beta sequences.

The sequencing sample was made of PBMCs. This receptor was obtained from a young man in good health and CMV-seropositive. The rearrangement links TRBV6-4 to TRBJ2-3; 8 nucleotides align to TRBD2. Here the CDR3 reads CASSTIGGAGADTQYF. The CDR3 DNA reads TGTGCCAGCAGTACAATCGGGGGGGCCGGGGCAGATACGCAGTATTTT.